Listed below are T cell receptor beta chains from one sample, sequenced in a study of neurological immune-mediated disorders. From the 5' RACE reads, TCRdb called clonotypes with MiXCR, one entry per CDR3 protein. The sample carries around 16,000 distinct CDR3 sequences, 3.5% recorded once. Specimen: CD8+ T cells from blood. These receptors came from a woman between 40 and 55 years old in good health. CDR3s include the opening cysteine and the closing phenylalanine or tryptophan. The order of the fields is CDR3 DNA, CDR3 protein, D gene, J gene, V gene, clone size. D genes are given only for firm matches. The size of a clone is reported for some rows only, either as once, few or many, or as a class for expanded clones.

TGTGCCAGTAGCGCCGGGACGGACAATCAGCCCCAGCATTTT CASSAGTDNQPQHF - TRBJ1-5 TRBV19 many
TGCAGCGTTGCAACACCGGGACAGGGACGTTTCTCTGGGGCCAACGTCCTGACTTTC CSVATPGQGRFSGANVLTF TRBD1 TRBJ2-6 TRBV29-1 many
TGCAGTGCTAGAGATAACCGCAGGACCATTAATGAAAAACTGTTTTTT CSARDNRRTINEKLFF - TRBJ1-4 TRBV20-1 many
TGTGCCAGCAGCTTAGCGCACAGCTCCTACGAGCAGTACTTC CASSLAHSSYEQYF - TRBJ2-7 TRBV7-6 -
TGTGCCAGCAGTTTAAGTCTTTCCACCGGGGAGCTGTTTTTT CASSLSLSTGELFF - TRBJ2-2 TRBV28 many
TGCGCCAGCAGCTTTACAGGGGACCCCTATGGCTACACCTTC CASSFTGDPYGYTF TRBD1 TRBJ1-2 TRBV5-1 many
TGTGCCAGCAGCTTGGGACTAGCGGGAATAATTCAAGAGACCCAGTACTTC CASSLGLAGIIQETQYF TRBD2 TRBJ2-5 TRBV5-6 many
TGTGCCACCAGCAGTGGACAGAGTAACACTGAAGCTTTCTTT CATSSGQSNTEAFF - TRBJ1-1 TRBV15 many
TGTGCCAGCAGCTTCACCGGGACAGGGAGTAATGAGCAGTTCTTC CASSFTGTGSNEQFF TRBD1 TRBJ2-1 TRBV7-2 many
TGTGCCAGCAGCTGGACCGTCTCTGGGGCCAACGTCCTGACTTTC CASSWTVSGANVLTF - TRBJ2-6 TRBV7-9 many
TGTGCCAGCAGCCAAGATCCAAGAGTCGGGCGGGAAGAGACCCAGTACTTC CASSQDPRVGREETQYF - TRBJ2-5 TRBV4-2 many
TGTGCCAGCAGCCAGCCCCTAGCGGGGTCCTACAATGAGCAGTTCTTC CASSQPLAGSYNEQFF TRBD2 TRBJ2-1 TRBV4-2 many
TGTGCCAGCAGTGGGGGACAGGGCTCTGGGGCCAACGTCCTGACTTTC CASSGGQGSGANVLTF TRBD1 TRBJ2-6 TRBV6-4 many
TGTGCCAGCCGTCTGACTAGCGGGAATTACGAGCAGTACTTC CASRLTSGNYEQYF TRBD2 TRBJ2-7 TRBV5-5 many
TGTGCCAGCAGCTTAGACAGGGGCTACACCTTC CASSLDRGYTF - TRBJ1-2 TRBV5-4 -
TGCGCCAGCAGCGATTCCAACGGGACCTCCTATGGCTACACCTTC CASSDSNGTSYGYTF - TRBJ1-2 TRBV5-1 many
TGTGCCAGCAGCGCGGCTGCGGACTCCTACGAGCAGTACTTC CASSAAADSYEQYF - TRBJ2-7 TRBV9 many
TGTGCCAGTAGTGTTAGCGGGGCTAGCACAGATACGCAGTATTTT CASSVSGASTDTQYF TRBD2 TRBJ2-3 TRBV19 -
TGTGCCAGCAATCGTGGGGAGGGCTCCAATGAGCAGTTCTTC CASNRGEGSNEQFF TRBD2 TRBJ2-1 TRBV6-4 many
TGTGCCAGCAGTCTCCAGTTGAACACTGAAGCTTTCTTT CASSLQLNTEAFF - TRBJ1-1 TRBV6-5 many
TGTGCCAGCAGCTTAGTGGGCGGCAGGGGTAGCACAGATACGCAGTATTTT CASSLVGGRGSTDTQYF - TRBJ2-3 TRBV7-6 many
TGTGCCAGCAGCCTTACAGGGGGTACTTCCTACGAGCAGTACTTC CASSLTGGTSYEQYF TRBD1 TRBJ2-7 TRBV7-2 -